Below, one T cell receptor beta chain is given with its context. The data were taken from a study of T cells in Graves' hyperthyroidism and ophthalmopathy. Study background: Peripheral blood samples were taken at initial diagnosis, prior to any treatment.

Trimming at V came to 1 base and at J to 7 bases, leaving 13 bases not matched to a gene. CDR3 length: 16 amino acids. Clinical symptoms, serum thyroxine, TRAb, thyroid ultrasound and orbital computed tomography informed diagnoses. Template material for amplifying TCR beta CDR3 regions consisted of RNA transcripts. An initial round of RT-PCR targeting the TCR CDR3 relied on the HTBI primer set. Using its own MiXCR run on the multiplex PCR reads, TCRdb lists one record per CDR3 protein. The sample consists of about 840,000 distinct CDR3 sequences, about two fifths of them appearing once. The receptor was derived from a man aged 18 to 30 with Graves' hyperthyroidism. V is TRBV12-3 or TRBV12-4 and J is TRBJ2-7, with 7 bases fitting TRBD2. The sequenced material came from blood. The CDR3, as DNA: TGTGCCAGCAGTTTAGGGGCCCTCAGCGGGAAGTGGGAGCAGTACTTC. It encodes CASSLGALSGKWEQYF.